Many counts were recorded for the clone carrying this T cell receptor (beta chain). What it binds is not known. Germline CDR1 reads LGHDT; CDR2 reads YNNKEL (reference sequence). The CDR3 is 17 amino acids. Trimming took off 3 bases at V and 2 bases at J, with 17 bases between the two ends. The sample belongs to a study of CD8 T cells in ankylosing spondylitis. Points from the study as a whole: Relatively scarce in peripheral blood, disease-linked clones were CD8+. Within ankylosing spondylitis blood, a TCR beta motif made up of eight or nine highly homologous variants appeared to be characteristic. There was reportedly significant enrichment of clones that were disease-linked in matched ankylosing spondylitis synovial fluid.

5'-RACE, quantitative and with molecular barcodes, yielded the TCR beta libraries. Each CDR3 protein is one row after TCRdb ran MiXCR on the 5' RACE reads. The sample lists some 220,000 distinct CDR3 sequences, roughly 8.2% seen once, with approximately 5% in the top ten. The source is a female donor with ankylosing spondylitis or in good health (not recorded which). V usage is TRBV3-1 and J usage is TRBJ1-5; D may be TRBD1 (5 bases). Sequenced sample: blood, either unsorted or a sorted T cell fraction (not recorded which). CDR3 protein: CASSQGGGIGRNQPQHF. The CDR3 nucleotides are TGTGCCAGCAGCCAGGGGGGGGGAATTGGCCGCAATCAGCCCCAGCATTTT.